This entry describes one TCR beta chain. This clonotype was counted only a few times. There is no known antigen for this receptor. Base quality data are lacking; no much larger clone is found one base away. These data originate in a study of T-cell memory formation after mild COVID-19 (dated by TCRdb to the early 2020s). For the wider study: Most TCR sequence clusters were specific to one of the two donors. Longitudinal TCRalpha and TCRbeta repertoire sequencing tracked T-cell clones expanding and contracting after mild COVID-19 in a couple of donors. Two young, previously healthy adult volunteers, one female and one male, were included in the cohort.

V loses 5 bases at its end and J loses 5 bases; junction bases beyond the gene matches: 13. The CDR3 starts with the cysteine, ends with the phenylalanine, and has 16 residues. Solely the CDR3 DNA is kept, with 48 bases framed from the first base. The germline V gene (reference sequence) specifies SEHNR as CDR1 and FQNEAQ as CDR2. Ficoll-Paque density gradient centrifugation was the method used to isolate PBMCs. TCRdb names Illumina NovaSeq 6000 as the instrument used. cDNA libraries for TCRalpha and TCRbeta were prepared by 5'RACE using constant-segment primers, with sample barcodes and unique molecular identifiers added. Trizol reagent was used to extract RNA from every sample. Amplification of the libraries took two PCR steps, and the second step added a second sample barcode plus Illumina TruSeq adapters. The libraries were sequenced on an Illumina NovaSeq using 2 x 150 bp paired-end reads. The original methods were these. Demultiplexing of reads and collapsing into UMI-guided consensus sequences were performed with migec v1.2.7. Using mixcr v2.1.11, the UMI consensuses were aligned to TRA and TRB V and J templates and assembled into clonotypes. A clonotype was counted as expanded or contracted only when both edgeR and NoisET called the clonotype significant, with the noise models trained on biological replicates. For edgeR calls, a false discovery rate-adjusted p below 0.01 and a log2 fold-change threshold of 1 were applied. As an exploratory analysis of dynamics, PCA with hierarchical clustering was applied to max-normalized trajectories of the 1000 most abundant clonotypes. Separately sequenced CD4+ and CD8+ repertoires were used to assign a CD4 or CD8 phenotype to each responding clone. TCRdb reanalyzed the raw reads on its own, using fastp at Q25 for trimming and MiXCR for clone calling, and kept in-frame beta chains. For every CDR3 protein sequence, its rows merge into one entry that carries the most common genes and DNA. TCRdb's processing, not the study's, gives the V and J calls here. The table for this sample lists roughly 580,000 distinct CDR3 sequences; more than 15% of them were counted only once. The ten biggest clones cover around 12% of the sample.

What the work shows at the level of the full study, not this receptor alone: Clones contracting from day 15 to 85 had balanced CD4/CD8 phenotypes, while a second wave expanding from day 15 to 37 was biased towards CD4+. Contracting CD4+ clones appeared mostly in the CM and EM memory subsets, whereas CD8+ clones were enriched in EMRA. SARS-CoV-2 specificity was not confirmed for the second-wave clones peaking on day 37. Some responding clones were detected in pre-infection memory, suggesting pre-existing cross-reactive memory T cells joined the SARS-CoV-2 response. Only a couple of mild cases were covered by the study, and larger cohorts that include severe cases with pre-infection samples were considered necessary.

The receptor was derived from an adult woman who had mild COVID-19 (a few samples of this study predate the infection). The sample titles of this study are shuffled in the database, so cell type and time point are left out; the donor was told from shared clones. The sample consisted of PBMCs or a T cell subset sorted from them (not recorded which). This chain joins TRBV7-9 to TRBJ2-3; 7 bases in the junction line up with TRBD2. The CDR3 region: CASSPRSGRALDTQYF. The nucleotide sequence is TGTGCCAGCAGCCCCCGAAGTGGGAGGGCCCTAGATACGCAGTATTTT.